The following is a TCR beta chain sequence with its context. No antigen is known for it. The CDR3 extends over 16 amino acids. V was trimmed by 0 bases and J by 2 bases, leaving 12 bases between them. CDR1 is SGHNT, CDR2 YENEEA, per germline. The data were obtained in a study of T cells in narcolepsy. At the level of the study: Enrolled donors included narcolepsy type 1 or type 2 patients and healthy controls.

Study-wide results and caveats: Same-patient CSF and blood CD4+ T cell clonotypes included HCRT-specific and TRIB2-specific autoreactive ones. Autoreactive clone sequences were missing from some blood memory CD4+ repertoires. Blood of same and different patients, but not healthy controls, reportedly held recurring autoreactive clonotypes.

Profiled with immunoSEQ multiplex PCR; TCRdb holds only in-frame clones, not every one. Of 30,000 to 40,000 clones detected, roughly 77% appear once; the ten largest clones hold approximately 2.2%. Material for sequencing was memory (CD45RA-) CD4+ T cells from blood. The clonotype comes from a human donor in good health. The V call is TRBV11-3, the J call TRBJ2-3; the D gene is possibly TRBD1 (6 bases). For the CDR3, the DNA is TGTGCCAGCAGCTTAGATGTTTGGGGGCACACAGATACGCAGTATTTT. This encodes CASSLDVWGHTDTQYF.